The 29 T cell receptor beta chains below come from one sample, sequenced in a study of blood T cell repertoires in COVID-19. Only in-frame clones appear in the TCRdb table, and some are missing; sequencing was by immunoSEQ multiplex PCR. The sample has more than 140,000 clones; around 88% are singletons. The sample was peripheral blood. All receptors derive from a woman aged 55-69 years with acute or convalescent COVID-19.

The V call is TRBV24-1, the J call TRBJ2-3; 12 nucleotides line up with TRBD1. CDR1 is KGHDR, CDR2 SFDVKD, per germline. The junction had 7 bases not matched to a gene; V was cut back by 5 bases and J by 5 bases. The CDR3 extends over 16 amino acids. The CDR3 nucleotides read TGTGCCACCAGTGGCCTGGGACAGGGGGCCGGAGATACGCAGTATTTT. This sequence encodes CATSGLGQGAGDTQYF.

The V call is TRBV7-9, the J call TRBJ2-5; 9 bases are shared with TRBD1. J was trimmed by 4 bases and V by 6 bases; bases with no gene match: 6. This CDR3 region has 14 residues. In germline, CDR1 is SEHNR, CDR2 FQNEAQ (reference sequence). The CDR3 nucleotides are TGTGCCAGCAGGCCGGACAGGGGAACAGAGACCCAGTACTTC. Its protein is CASRPDRGTETQYF.

This chain connects TRBV5-1 to TRBJ2-1; 7 bases are a match to TRBD1. The CDR3 loop spans 16 amino acids. Germline V gene data show CDR1 as SGHRS and CDR2 as YFSETQ. V was clipped by 0 bases and J by 0 bases; unmatched bases: 3. CDR3 loop: CASSLEGQSSYNEQFF. The CDR3 DNA is TGCGCCAGCAGCTTGGAGGGACAGAGCTCCTACAATGAGCAGTTCTTC.

The chain combines TRBV10-3 with TRBJ2-7, with D possibly matching TRBD2 (5 bases). This CDR3 is built from 14 residues. V dropped 4 bases and J dropped 5 bases, with 15 bases sitting between them. Germline assignment: CDR1 ENHRY and CDR2 SYGVKD. CDR3 amino acids: CAISGRTITDEQYF. CDR3 sequence (DNA): TGTGCCATCAGTGGGAGGACCATAACAGACGAGCAGTACTTC.

This rearrangement joins TRBV3-1 (or the pseudogene TRBV3-2) to TRBJ2-1; 8 nucleotides agree with TRBD2. The V gene's germline CDR1 is LGHDT and CDR2 YNNKEL (reference sequence). The V and J ends lost 1 base and 0 bases, in that order; junction bases with no gene match: 2. The CDR3 has 16 amino acids. The CDR3 DNA reads as TGTGCCAGCAGCCAAGGCGGGGGGAGCTCCTACAATGAGCAGTTCTTC. Protein: CASSQGGGSSYNEQFF.

The rearrangement joins TRBV7-2 to TRBJ1-1; tentatively, D is TRBD1 (5 bases). CDR1 and CDR2 from the germline V gene are SGHTA and FQGNSA. The CDR3 runs to 15 residues. The germline V and J ends were trimmed by 0 bases and 0 bases, with 8 bases remaining between them. Written as DNA, the CDR3 is TGTGCCAGCAGCTTAGCGCCAGGGATGAACACTGAAGCTTTCTTT. It yields the protein CASSLAPGMNTEAFF.

In its sample, this clone was seen once. The rearrangement uses TRBV29-1 and TRBJ1-2; D is unresolved. The CDR3 is 13 residues long. Deletions cut 6 bases from V and 3 bases from J, with 14 bases between. Germline V CDR1 and CDR2: SQVTM, ANQGSEA. The CDR3 DNA reads TGCAGCGTACCCATGGCGGGCCACTATGGCTACACCTTC. Its protein is CSVPMAGHYGYTF.

CDR3 loop: CASSSYRGLAYEQYF. For the CDR3, the DNA is TGTGCCAGTAGTTCCTACAGGGGGTTGGCCTACGAGCAGTACTTC. The genes are TRBV19 and TRBJ2-7; 8 positions match TRBD1. The CDR3 has 15 amino acids. V was clipped by 5 bases and J by 2 bases; unmatched bases: 8. Per the germline V gene, CDR1 is LNHDA and CDR2 is SQIVND (reference sequence).

The chain links TRBV21-1 to TRBJ2-5; the DNA was not used to check the table's D call, TRBD2. TRBV21-1 is tagged as a pseudogene. The CDR3 totals 16 residues. For the CDR3, the DNA is TGTGCCAGCAGCAAAGGACTAGCAATCGTACAAGAGACCCAGTACTTC. It is translated as CASSKGLAIVQETQYF.

The chain employs TRBV7-8 and TRBJ1-1; a possible D gene is TRBD1 (6 bases). The CDR3 spans 14 residues. The germline V gene encodes CDR1 SGHVS and CDR2 FQNEAQ. Trimming cost V 5 bases and J 4 bases, with 14 bases left between them. Written as DNA, the CDR3 is TGTGCCAGCAGCGCCCCGACAGGTCCCACTGAAGCTTTCTTT. It yields the protein CASSAPTGPTEAFF. The complete variable domain, with remaining parts taken from reference TRBV7-8 and TRBJ1-1, reads GAGVSQSPRYKVAKRGQDVALRCDPISGHVSLFWYQQALGQGPEFLTYFQNEAQLDKSGLPSDRFFAERPEGSVSTLKIQRTQQEDSAVYLCASSAPTGPTEAFFGQGTRLTVV.

This chain links TRBV7-8 with TRBJ2-2, with D tentatively TRBD2 (6 bases). Trimming stripped 6 bases from V and 0 bases from J, with 20 bases between. The CDR3 is 18 amino acids. The germline V gene encodes CDR1 SGHVS and CDR2 FQNEAQ. Here the CDR3 reads CASSVRPQGLTNTGELFF. The CDR3 bases are TGTGCCAGCAGTGTACGTCCCCAGGGACTCACGAACACCGGGGAGCTGTTTTTT.

V and J are TRBV19 and TRBJ1-6; D not resolved. The germline CDR1 and CDR2 sequences are LNHDA and SQIVND (reference sequence). There are 15 residues in the CDR3. Trimming shortened V by 3 bases and J by 7 bases, and 13 bases separated the two germline ends. This chain's CDR3 is CASSMELGGNSPLHF. The DNA of the CDR3 is TGTGCCAGTAGTATGGAATTGGGCGGGAATTCACCCCTCCACTTT.

The rearrangement links TRBV18 to TRBJ2-7, with D perhaps TRBD2 (5 bases). This CDR3 region has 11 residues. V dropped 5 bases and J dropped 6 bases, with 8 bases sitting between them. Germline assignment: CDR1 KGHSH and CDR2 LQKENI. CDR3 protein: CASSKEGEQYF. DNA for the CDR3: TGTGCCAGCTCAAAAGAGGGCGAGCAGTACTTC.

The chain recombines TRBV15 with TRBJ1-4, with D tentatively TRBD1 (6 bases). Trimming took off 6 bases at V and 7 bases at J, with 15 bases between the two ends. CDR1 is LNHNV, CDR2 YYDKDF, per germline (reference sequence). The CDR3 contains 14 residues. The CDR3 DNA reads TGTGCCACCAGTCGTCGGGGGGCGGGTGAAAAACTGTTTTTT. This codes for CATSRRGAGEKLFF.

The rearrangement uses TRBV19 and TRBJ1-6, with 7 bases lining up with TRBD1. The CDR3 is 14 amino acids. The V and J ends lost 9 bases and 7 bases, in that order; junction bases with no gene match: 9. From germline, CDR1 is LNHDA and CDR2 SQIVND (reference sequence). In DNA form, the CDR3 reads TGTGCCAGCCGATCGGGACAGTCAAATTCACCCCTCCACTTT. Its translation: CASRSGQSNSPLHF.

The rearrangement uses TRBV6-6 and TRBJ2-7, with TRBD1 matching over 9 bases. Germline CDR1 and CDR2: MNHNY and SVGAGI (reference sequence). CDR3 length equals 16 residues. J gave up 7 bases and V 0 bases, and 10 bases lay outside the gene matches. CDR3 loop: CASSYSTGQGQGEQYF. In DNA form, the CDR3 reads TGTGCCAGCAGTTACTCCACCGGACAGGGGCAGGGGGAGCAGTACTTC.

This clone was detected only once. This chain links TRBV24-1 with TRBJ1-1; D possibly corresponds to TRBD1 (6 bases). Germline V gene lookup returns CDR1 KGHDR and CDR2 SFDVKD. This CDR3 spans 15 amino acids. V lost 7 bases and J 0 bases, leaving 14 bases between the germline ends. The CDR3 protein is CATRAGGPMNTEAFF. The CDR3 DNA sequence: TGTGCCACCAGGGCGGGGGGGCCCATGAACACTGAAGCTTTCTTT.

This chain joins TRBV5-4 and TRBJ2-3; 16 positions agree with TRBD2. The germline V gene has CDR1 SGHNT and CDR2 YYREEE (reference sequence). This CDR3 spans 17 amino acids. V lost 4 bases to trimming and J lost 5 bases; unmatched junction nucleotides: 7. The chain's CDR3 is CASSQGLAGGQGDTQYF. CDR3 nucleotides: TGTGCCAGCAGCCAGGGACTAGCGGGGGGGCAGGGAGATACGCAGTATTTT.

The V gene is TRBV3-1 (or the pseudogene TRBV3-2), the J gene TRBJ2-7, with D possibly being TRBD1 (6 bases). The ends were cut back, 4 bases at V and 5 bases at J, with 18 bases in the middle. The V gene's germline CDR1 is LGHDT and CDR2 YNNKEL (reference sequence). This CDR3 has 15 amino acids. The CDR3 protein is CASSRSLTDRNEQYF. As DNA, the CDR3 is TGTGCCAGCAGCCGAAGTTTAACCGACAGGAACGAGCAGTACTTC.

The chain joins TRBV5-6 to TRBJ2-7; TRBD1 aligns across 9 bases. Germline CDR1 is SGHDT and CDR2 is YYEEEE. The CDR3 has 14 amino acids. Trimming took 4 bases from V and 5 from J; bases not matched to a gene: 7. In nucleotides, the CDR3 is TGTGCCAGCAGCCAGCCAACAGGGGGCCACGAGCAGTACTTC. Its protein product is CASSQPTGGHEQYF.

V and J are TRBV9 and TRBJ1-2, with TRBD1 as a possible D gene (6 bases). Germline values: CDR1 SGDLS, CDR2 YYNGEE. Trimming stripped 0 bases from V and 4 bases from J, with 16 bases between. This CDR3 region has 16 residues. In DNA, the CDR3 is TGTGCCAGCAGCGTAGGGCCAGGGGAGCTAGGCTATGGCTACACCTTC. This gives the protein CASSVGPGELGYGYTF.

The V call is TRBV19, the J call TRBJ1-5; unclear D gene. Germline values: CDR1 LNHDA, CDR2 SQIVND (reference sequence). V lost 3 bases to trimming and J lost 1 base, with 4 bases between them. This CDR3 contains 13 residues. Written as DNA, the CDR3 is TGTGCCAGTAGTATTTCGAGCAATCAGCCCCAGCATTTT. Residues: CASSISSNQPQHF.

The gene calls are TRBV7-2 and TRBJ2-4, with D maybe TRBD2 (5 bases). The CDR3 has 17 residues. V was trimmed by 1 base and J by 0 bases, leaving 13 bases between them. CDR1 is SGHTA, CDR2 FQGNSA, per germline. The CDR3 DNA is TGTGCCAGCAGCTTAGAAGCGGAAACACTAGCCAAAAACATTCAGTACTTC. The encoded protein is CASSLEAETLAKNIQYF.

The chain is built from TRBV19 and TRBJ1-2; 9 positions agree with TRBD1. Trimming took 7 bases from V and 8 from J; bases not matched to a gene: 14. CDR1 LNHDA and CDR2 SQIVND come from the germline V gene (reference sequence). There are 15 residues in the CDR3. In DNA, the CDR3 is TGTGCCAGTACTGACCAACCACAGGGGGCTGGAGGCTACACCTTC. It is translated as CASTDQPQGAGGYTF.

V usage is TRBV7-2 and J usage is TRBJ2-5, with 11 bases that match TRBD1. V lost 1 base, J lost 5 bases, and 6 bases stayed unmatched. The germline gives CDR1 SGHTA, CDR2 FQGNSA. The CDR3 extends over 16 amino acids. The CDR3 loop is CASSLDRTGGFETQYF. In DNA, the CDR3 is TGTGCCAGCAGCTTAGATAGGACAGGGGGCTTTGAGACCCAGTACTTC. Supplemented by reference TRBV7-2 and TRBJ2-5, the full variable domain reads GAGVSQSPSNKVTEKGKDVELRCDPISGHTALYWYRQSLGQGLEFLIYFQGNSAPDKSGLPSDRFSAERTGGSVSTLTIQRTQQEDSAVYLCASSLDRTGGFETQYFGPGTRLLVL.

The chain uses TRBV6-2 or TRBV6-3 and TRBJ1-5, with TRBD1 identical over 7 bases. The CDR3 consists of 16 residues. The V segment lost 4 bases and the J segment 3 bases; nucleotides outside the gene matches: 9. Germline-derived CDR1 and CDR2 are MNHEY and SVGEGT. The CDR3 DNA follows: TGTGCCAGCAGTTCGAAACAGGGGTGGTTCAATCAGCCCCAGCATTTT. Translated: CASSSKQGWFNQPQHF.

The V call is TRBV6-4, the J call TRBJ1-5; D not resolved. The CDR3 runs 13 residues. Trimming removed 5 bases from V and 3 bases from J, with 8 bases in between. Per germline, CDR1 MRHNA and CDR2 SNTAGT. The CDR3 coding sequence is TGTGCCAGCAGTACGGAGGTCAATCAGCCCCAGCATTTT. Residues: CASSTEVNQPQHF.

The chain has TRBV11-2 and TRBJ1-2; 9 nucleotides line up with TRBD1. J lost 4 bases, V lost 4 bases, and 7 bases had no gene match. CDR1 and CDR2 (germline): SGHAT, FQNNGV. The CDR3 extends over 15 amino acids. CDR3 nucleotide sequence: TGTGCCAGCAGCTCTCCGGGACAGGGAATCTATGGCTACACCTTC. Residues: CASSSPGQGIYGYTF. The complete variable domain, with remaining parts taken from reference TRBV11-2 and TRBJ1-2, reads EAGVAQSPRYKIIEKRQSVAFWCNPISGHATLYWYQQILGQGPKLLIQFQNNGVVDDSQLPKDRFSAERLKGVDSTLKIQPAKLEDSAVYLCASSSPGQGIYGYTFGSGTRLTVV.

The chain uses TRBV10-1 and TRBJ1-5; D remains ambiguous. V dropped 9 bases and J dropped 7 bases, with 10 bases sitting between them. The germline gives CDR1 WNHNN, CDR2 SYGVQD (reference sequence). CDR3 length: 11 residues. CDR3 bases: TGCGCCAGTTGTGCGGGGCAGCCCCAGCATTTT. It yields the protein CASCAGQPQHF.